The next 24 T cell receptor beta chains were all read from a single sample in a study of kidney transplant recipient with SARS-CoV-2 infection. TCRdb re-derived calls from the reads in MiXCR, one entry per CDR3 protein. This table holds fewer than 250,000 distinct CDR3 sequences, 29% found once. This specimen consisted of a blood sample, obtained at baseline and on day 111 from a kidney transplant recipient. These receptors all stem from a male patient between 25 and 40 years old who had COVID-19 and was a kidney transplant recipient. Some of these T cells may belong to the graft donor.

This clonotype has a handful of counts. V and J are TRBV2 and TRBJ2-1; D gene unclear. This CDR3 region has 13 residues. Trimming left V 1 base short and J 8 bases short, with 9 bases between. Germline V CDR1 and CDR2: SNHLY, FYNNEI. CDR3 protein: CASSEDPWDEQFF. DNA for the CDR3: TGTGCCAGCAGTGAAGATCCCTGGGATGAGCAGTTCTTC. The whole variable domain, remainder taken from reference TRBV2 and TRBJ2-1, is EPEVTQTPSHQVTQMGQEVILRCVPISNHLYFYWYRQILGQKVEFLVSFYNNEISEKSEIFDDQFSVERPDGSNFTLKIRSTKLEDSAMYFCASSEDPWDEQFFGPGTRLTVL.

Comment on this clonotype: Being one base from a much bigger clone, this may be a read error. V and J are TRBV12-3 or TRBV12-4 and TRBJ1-2, with TRBD1 matching over 7 bases. CDR3 length equals 14 residues. CDR3 sequence (DNA): TGTGCCAGCGGTTTCGGGCCACAGGGGTATGGCTACACCTTC. Protein sequence: CASGFGPQGYGYTF.

In its sample, this clonotype was seen many times. The chain recombines TRBV3-1 with TRBJ2-5; D gene uncertain. The CDR3 extends over 17 amino acids. The V end was cut by 5 bases, the J end by 5 bases, with 24 bases between. Germline CDR1 reads LGHDT; CDR2 reads YNNKEL (reference sequence). The CDR3 nucleotides are TGTGCCAGCAGCTGGATGGATCCCATTTCTTTCTCTGAGACCCAGTACTTC. Its protein product is CASSWMDPISFSETQYF.

For this clonotype: This may arise from a read error, as a much more abundant clone is one base away. The chain combines TRBV20-1 with TRBJ2-7; D might be TRBD1 or TRBD2, each matching 5 bases. Germline V gives CDR1 DFQATT, CDR2 SNEGSKA (reference sequence). This CDR3 region has 13 residues. CDR3 amino acids: CSVGRESSYGQYF. The CDR3 bases are TGCAGTGTGGGACGGGAATCTTCCTACGGGCAGTACTTC.

This clonotype was seen repeatedly, ten times or more. The V gene is TRBV6-6, the J gene TRBJ1-5; 10 bases fit TRBD1. The V segment lost 4 bases and the J segment 9 bases; nucleotides outside the gene matches: 6. The CDR3 is 14 amino acids. Germline CDR1 MNHNY, CDR2 SVGAGI (reference sequence). The chain's CDR3 is CASSFPTGGTPQHF. The CDR3 region has the DNA TGTGCCAGCAGTTTTCCGACAGGGGGCACGCCCCAGCATTTT.

Details on this clonotype: A read error may explain this, as a much larger clone is one base away. The chain has TRBV11-3 and TRBJ1-2; D is uncertain. The CDR3 is 17 residues long. CDR1 is SGHNT, CDR2 YENEEA, per germline. DNA for the CDR3: TGTGCCGGCAGCAGAATGTACGATCTCGGAAAGACCTATGGCTACACCTTC. Its protein is CAGSRMYDLGKTYGYTF.

To note about this clonotype: A much larger clone lies one base from this, so it may be a read error. The CDR3 end shows no conserved phenylalanine or tryptophan, and so a read error is likely. The V gene is TRBV29-1, the J gene TRBJ1-2, with unresolved D. V lost 6 bases, J lost 4 bases, and 24 bases lay in between. The CDR3 has 16 amino acids. Germline-derived CDR1 and CDR2 are SQVTM and ANQGSEA. CDR3 protein: CSVPHDGVQEVYGYTS. The CDR3 nucleotides read TGCAGCGTACCCCATGACGGGGTCCAAGAGGTCTATGGCTACACCTCC.

This clonotype was observed many times. The rearrangement uses TRBV6-2 or TRBV6-3 and TRBJ2-7, with no clear D. V dropped 5 bases and J dropped 0 bases, with 17 bases sitting between them. The CDR3 is 16 residues long. CDR1 and CDR2 (germline): MNHEY, SVGEGT. The CDR3 region has the DNA TGTGCCAGCAGTGGCCTCCTAAGATCATTCTCCTACGAGCAGTACTTC. This translates into CASSGLLRSFSYEQYF.

This clonotype has more than one count but fewer than ten. J is TRBJ2-5 and V is TRBV6-5; no reliable D call. Trimming cost V 6 bases and J 4 bases, with 15 bases left between them. From germline, CDR1 is MNHEY and CDR2 SVGAGI. This CDR3 has 14 residues. CDR3 nucleotide sequence: TGTGCCAGCAGCCTACTCGGTTGGGGAGAGACCCAGTACTTC. Translation gives CASSLLGWGETQYF.

Only a few counts were recorded for this clonotype. The J gene is TRBJ2-3, the V gene TRBV7-9, with 9 bases fitting TRBD2. The CDR3 length is 16 residues. V trimming: 1 base; J trimming: 6 bases; junction bases outside the gene matches: 8. Looked up from germline, CDR1 is SEHNR and CDR2 is FQNEAQ (reference sequence). The CDR3: CASSLGVSGGRDTQYF. CDR3 DNA: TGTGCCAGCAGCTTAGGGGTTAGCGGGGGCCGGGATACGCAGTATTTT. The whole variable domain, remainder taken from reference TRBV7-9 and TRBJ2-3, is DTGVSQNPRHKITKRGQNVTFRCDPISEHNRLYWYRQTLGQGPEFLTYFQNEAQLEKSRLLSDRFSAERPKGSFSTLEIQRTEQGDSAMYLCASSLGVSGGRDTQYFGPGTRLTVL.

In its sample, this clonotype was seen once. The rearrangement links TRBV21-1 to TRBJ2-4. TRBV21-1 is a recognized pseudogene. The CDR3 runs to 17 residues. CDR3 amino acids: CASRALLATAKKNIQYF. CDR3 sequence (DNA): TGTGCCAGCAGGGCACTGTTAGCTACAGCAAAGAAAAACATTCAGTACTTC.

This clonotype was seen ten or more times. This chain connects TRBV5-1 to TRBJ2-3; 8 positions agree with TRBD1. This CDR3 is 14 amino acids long. V shed 7 bases and J 6 bases; nucleotides not matched to a gene: 10. The germline CDR1 and CDR2 sequences are SGHRS and YFSETQ. CDR3 loop: CASSGTGRLDTQYF. The CDR3 DNA sequence: TGCGCCAGCTCCGGGACAGGCAGATTGGATACGCAGTATTTT.

For this clonotype: A single base separates this from a much larger clone, so it may be a read error. In DNA form, the CDR3 reads TGTGCAAGTCGCAATCACTTGACTCCACGAAAGACCTATGGCCACACCTTC. It yields the protein CASRNHLTPRKTYGHTF. This chain joins TRBV12-2 and TRBJ1-2. TRBV12-2 is assigned pseudogene status. CDR3 size: 17 residues.

With respect to this clonotype: Since a much larger clone is just one base distant, this may be a read error. The chain combines TRBV12-3 or TRBV12-4 with TRBJ2-7; no reliable D call. The CDR3 is 12 amino acids. With 4 bases removed from V and 2 bases from J, the gap between germline ends came to 6 bases. CDR3 loop: CASSSKTYEQYF. CDR3 sequence (DNA): TGTGCCAGCAGTTCCAAGACCTACGAGCAGTACTTC.

This clonotype was recorded many times. The chain joins TRBV10-1 to TRBJ1-2; D gene ambiguous. This CDR3 region has 17 residues. In germline, CDR1 is WNHNN, CDR2 SYGVQD (reference sequence). With 5 bases removed from V and 4 bases from J, the gap between germline ends came to 23 bases. Here the CDR3 reads CASSRKQRSRKTYGYTF. The CDR3 DNA reads TGCGCCAGCAGTAGAAAACAAAGATCGCGAAAGACCTATGGCTACACCTTC.

This clonotype has at least ten counts. The chain is built from TRBV15 and TRBJ1-2; D ambiguous. Germline V gene data show CDR1 as LNHNV and CDR2 as YYDKDF (reference sequence). V gave up 5 bases and J gave up 4 bases, with 23 bases separating them. The CDR3 loop spans 17 amino acids. The CDR3 loop is CATSYMPRCGKTYGYTF. CDR3 coding DNA: TGTGCCACCAGCTATATGCCAAGGTGTGGAAAGACCTATGGCTACACCTTC.

This clonotype came up many times. The chain has TRBV5-8 and TRBJ2-1; D gene uncertain. V was cut by 4 bases and J by 7 bases, with 18 bases left in between. CDR1 and CDR2 from the germline V gene are SGHTS and YDEGEE. The CDR3 sequence is 15 residues long. The CDR3 here is CASSPGPLGNNEQFF. The CDR3 DNA sequence: TGTGCCAGCAGCCCGGGCCCGTTAGGCAATAATGAGCAGTTCTTC.

This clonotype has a count of ten or more. V gene TRBV5-1 combines with J gene TRBJ1-2; D uncertain. Per germline, CDR1 SGHRS and CDR2 YFSETQ. Trimming left V 7 bases short and J 4 bases short, with 23 bases between. The CDR3 is 16 residues long. Written as DNA, the CDR3 is TGCGCCAGCGGAATTCCATCGGTTCGAAAGACCTATGGCTACACCTTC. Translation: CASGIPSVRKTYGYTF.

This clonotype was observed many times. The V call is TRBV7-9, the J call TRBJ2-7; D is perhaps TRBD2 (5 bases). The CDR3 covers 13 residues. V was cut by 5 bases and J by 3 bases, with 11 bases left in between. In germline, CDR1 is SEHNR, CDR2 FQNEAQ (reference sequence). The DNA of the CDR3 is TGTGCCAGCAGCCCAGGCGGGTTCTACGAGCAGTACTTC. This encodes CASSPGGFYEQYF.

With respect to this clonotype: A read error may explain this, as a much larger clone is one base away. The V gene is TRBV27, the J gene TRBJ1-4; TRBD1 agrees at 7 bases. Losses at the gene ends were 8 bases for V and 3 bases for J; bases not matched to a gene: 9. The CDR3 loop spans 15 amino acids. The germline V gene encodes CDR1 MNHEY and CDR2 SMNVEV (reference sequence). CDR3 nucleotides: TGTGCCAGCTGTCCAGGACAGGCCTCTAATGAAAAACTGTTTTTT. It yields the protein CASCPGQASNEKLFF.

Notes on this clonotype: Possible read error: a much larger clone is one base away. The chain uses TRBV21-1 and TRBJ1-2. TRBV21-1 is described as a pseudogene. This CDR3 contains 11 residues. For the CDR3, the DNA is TGTGCCAGCAGCAATGATGGTGGCTGCACCTTC. This sequence encodes CASSNDGGCTF.

V gene TRBV15 combines with J gene TRBJ2-1; D is possibly TRBD1 or TRBD2 (6 bases each). CDR1 is LNHNV and CDR2 is YYDKDF in the germline V gene (reference sequence). There are 15 residues in the CDR3. Trimming left V 11 bases short and J 4 bases short, with 21 bases between. DNA for the CDR3: TGTGCCGCCTCACGCGGGGCGGGGACATACAATGAGCAGTTCTTC. It codes for CAASRGAGTYNEQFF.

This clonotype has ten or more counts. The genes are TRBV7-9 and TRBJ1-2; D is unclear. The germline V and J ends were trimmed by 5 bases and 4 bases, with 23 bases remaining between them. Per germline, CDR1 SEHNR and CDR2 FQNEAQ (reference sequence). The CDR3 runs to 17 residues. This CDR3 is CASSAAKYHGKTYGYTF. CDR3 DNA sequence: TGTGCCAGCAGCGCCGCTAAATACCATGGAAAGACCTATGGCTACACCTTC. Drawing the rest from reference TRBV7-9 and TRBJ1-2, the complete variable domain is DTGVSQNPRHKITKRGQNVTFRCDPISEHNRLYWYRQTLGQGPEFLTYFQNEAQLEKSRLLSDRFSAERPKGSFSTLEIQRTEQGDSAMYLCASSAAKYHGKTYGYTFGSGTRLTVV.

The table lists this clonotype with many counts. This chain connects TRBV5-1 to TRBJ1-6, with TRBD1 identical over 8 bases. The CDR3 sequence is 15 residues long. Trimming removed 4 bases from V and 7 bases from J; junction bases left unmatched: 7. The germline gives CDR1 SGHRS, CDR2 YFSETQ. CDR3 coding DNA: TGCGCCAGCAGCCAGTGGACAGGGACGAATTCACCCCTCCACTTT. It encodes CASSQWTGTNSPLHF.